This section outlines one T cell receptor (beta chain) sequence together with its context. In the authors' methods: Amplifying reference gene primers gave estimates of nucleated cell counts. Clones were sequenced by immunoSEQ multiplex PCR, and TCRdb holds only the in-frame ones, with some missing. Clone size and the V and J calls come from that table; the DNA yielded D and trimming. The sample yields about 410,000 clones, about nine tenths seen once. The sample is drawn from a study of blood T cell repertoires in COVID-19. Study-level background: There were acute and convalescent COVID-19 samples, and they came from the United States, Italy and Spain. T cells, B-cell-depleted T cells, or PBMCs supplied cDNA or gDNA.

Sample: peripheral blood. The TCR sequence derives from a woman aged 25 to 39 with active or convalescent COVID-19.

The CDR3 region is CASSLGIGQGSTEAFF. The CDR3 DNA sequence: TGTGCCAGCAGCTTAGGGATCGGACAGGGGAGCACTGAAGCTTTCTTT. This rearrangement joins TRBV7-2 to TRBJ1-1; 9 nucleotides align to TRBD1. V lost 1 base, J lost 4 bases, and 7 bases stayed unmatched. Germline V CDR1 and CDR2: SGHTA, FQGNSA. CDR3 length: 16 residues.